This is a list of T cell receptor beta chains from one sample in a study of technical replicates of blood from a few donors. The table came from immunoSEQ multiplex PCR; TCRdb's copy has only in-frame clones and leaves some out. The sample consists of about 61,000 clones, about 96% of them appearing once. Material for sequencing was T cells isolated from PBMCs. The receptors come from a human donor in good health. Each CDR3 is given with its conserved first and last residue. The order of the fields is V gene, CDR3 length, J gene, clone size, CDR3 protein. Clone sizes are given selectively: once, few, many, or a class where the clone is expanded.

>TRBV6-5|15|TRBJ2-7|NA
CASSGSRGRVYEQYF
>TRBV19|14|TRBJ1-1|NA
CASRARGTDTEAFF
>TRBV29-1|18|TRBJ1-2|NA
CSVDQGFGASGVAYGYTF
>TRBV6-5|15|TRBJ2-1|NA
CASSYSTGGHNEQFF
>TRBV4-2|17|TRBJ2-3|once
CASSQDLGGTITDTQYF
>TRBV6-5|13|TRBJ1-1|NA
CASSWDRYTEAFF
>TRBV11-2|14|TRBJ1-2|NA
CASSLRQLNYGYTF
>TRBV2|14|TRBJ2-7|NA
CASTVDRLYYEQYF
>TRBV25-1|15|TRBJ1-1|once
CASSSFGDMNTEAFF
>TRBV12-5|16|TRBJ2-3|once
CASGLRRGGEVDTQYF
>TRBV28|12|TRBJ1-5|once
CASSPTPQPQHF
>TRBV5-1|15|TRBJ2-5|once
CASSPVGTGEETQYF
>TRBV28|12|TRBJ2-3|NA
CASSLRIDTQYF
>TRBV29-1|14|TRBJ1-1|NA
CSVDFRGVKTEAFF
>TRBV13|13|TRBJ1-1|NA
CASSFGYSLEAFF
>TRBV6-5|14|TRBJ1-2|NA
CASTRGRSYGGYTF
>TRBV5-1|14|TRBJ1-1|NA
CASSPFEGSAEAFF
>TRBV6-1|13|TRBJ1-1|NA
CASVGQTNTEAFF
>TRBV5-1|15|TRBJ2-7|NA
CASTASLGGAYEQYF